The entry below gives a single TCR beta chain sequence along with its context. The sample comes from a study of blood T cell repertoires in COVID-19. Study overall: Donors in the United States, Italy and Spain gave samples during acute or convalescent COVID-19. T cells, B-cell-depleted T cells, or PBMCs provided the cDNA or gDNA that served as material.

With 3 bases removed from V and 0 bases from J, the gap between germline ends came to 8 bases. In germline, CDR1 is LNHDA, CDR2 SQIVND (reference sequence). The CDR3 sequence is 14 residues long. As handled by the study authors: Nucleated cell counts were estimated from reference gene primer amplification. The repertoire was sequenced with immunoSEQ multiplex PCR; TCRdb's copy has only in-frame clones and lacks some. V and J calls and clone size are those listed in that table; D and trimming were worked out from the DNA. The table records over 55,000 clones, 70% to 90% of them present only once. V usage is TRBV19 and J usage is TRBJ1-1; the D is unclear. The clonotype was recovered from a man in his forties or fifties with acute or convalescent COVID-19. Sequences were obtained from peripheral blood. As DNA, the CDR3 is TGTGCCAGTAGTATCCGAGACATGAACACTGAAGCTTTCTTT. It codes for CASSIRDMNTEAFF.